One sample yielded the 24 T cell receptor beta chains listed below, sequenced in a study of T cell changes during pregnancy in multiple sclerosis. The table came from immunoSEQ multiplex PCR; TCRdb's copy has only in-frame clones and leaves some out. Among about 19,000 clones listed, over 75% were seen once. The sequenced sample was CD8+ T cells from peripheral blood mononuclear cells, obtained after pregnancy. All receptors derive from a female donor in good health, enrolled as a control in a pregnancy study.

The CDR3 sequence: CASSSGTGLVYGYTF. In DNA, the CDR3 is TGTGCCAGCAGCTCCGGGACAGGGTTAGTCTATGGCTACACCTTC. The chain uses TRBV7-9 and TRBJ1-2, with TRBD1 identical over 9 bases. The CDR3 is made up of 15 amino acids. Germline CDR1 and CDR2: SEHNR and FQNEAQ (reference sequence). V shed 4 bases and J 4 bases; nucleotides not matched to a gene: 7.

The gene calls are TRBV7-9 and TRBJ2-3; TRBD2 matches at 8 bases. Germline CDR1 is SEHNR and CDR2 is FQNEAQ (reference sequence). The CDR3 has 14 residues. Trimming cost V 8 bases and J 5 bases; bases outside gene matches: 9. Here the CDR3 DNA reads TGTGCCAGCCTCCCGGGGGGGTCGGGAGATACGCAGTATTTT. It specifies CASLPGGSGDTQYF.

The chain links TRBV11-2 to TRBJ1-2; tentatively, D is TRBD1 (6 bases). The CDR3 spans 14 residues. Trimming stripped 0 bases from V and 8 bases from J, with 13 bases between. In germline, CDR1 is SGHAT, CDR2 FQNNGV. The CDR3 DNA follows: TGTGCCAGCAGCTTAGATCGTAGGGGGAGCGGCTACACCTTC. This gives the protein CASSLDRRGSGYTF.

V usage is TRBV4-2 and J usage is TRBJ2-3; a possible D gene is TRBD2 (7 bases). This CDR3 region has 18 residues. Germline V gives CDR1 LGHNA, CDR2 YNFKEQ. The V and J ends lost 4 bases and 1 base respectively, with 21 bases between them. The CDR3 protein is CASSPHRGGGAGTDTQYF. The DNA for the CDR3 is TGTGCCAGCAGCCCCCACCGAGGAGGGGGGGCCGGCACAGATACGCAGTATTTT.

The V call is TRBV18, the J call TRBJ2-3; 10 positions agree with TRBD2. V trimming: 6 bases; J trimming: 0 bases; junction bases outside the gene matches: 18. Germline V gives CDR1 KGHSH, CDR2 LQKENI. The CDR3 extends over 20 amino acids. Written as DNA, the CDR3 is TGTGCCAGCTCTTTAAGGGCTAGCGGGGGCCGAATCTCTAGCACAGATACGCAGTATTTT. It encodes CASSLRASGGRISSTDTQYF.

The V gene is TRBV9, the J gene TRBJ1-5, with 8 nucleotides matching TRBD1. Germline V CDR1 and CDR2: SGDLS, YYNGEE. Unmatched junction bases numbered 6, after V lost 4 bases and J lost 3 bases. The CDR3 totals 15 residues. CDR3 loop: CASSQTGGDNQPQHF. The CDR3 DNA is TGTGCCAGCAGCCAAACAGGGGGTGACAATCAGCCCCAGCATTTT. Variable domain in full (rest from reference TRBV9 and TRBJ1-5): DSGVTQTPKHLITATGQRVTLRCSPRSGDLSVYWYQQSLDQGLQFLIQYYNGEERAKGNILERFSAQQFPDLHSELNLSSLELGDSALYFCASSQTGGDNQPQHFGDGTRLSIL.

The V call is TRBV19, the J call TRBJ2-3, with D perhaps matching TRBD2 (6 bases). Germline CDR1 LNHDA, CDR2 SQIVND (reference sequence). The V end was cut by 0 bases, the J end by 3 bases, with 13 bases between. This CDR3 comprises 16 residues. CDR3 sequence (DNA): TGTGCCAGTAGTATAGATTGGCGGGGCGGGACAGATACGCAGTATTTT. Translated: CASSIDWRGGTDTQYF. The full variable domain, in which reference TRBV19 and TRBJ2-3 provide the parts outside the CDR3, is DGGITQSPKYLFRKEGQNVTLSCEQNLNHDAMYWYRQDPGQGLRLIYYSQIVNDFQKGDIAEGYSVSREKKESFPLTVTSAQKNPTAFYLCASSIDWRGGTDTQYFGPGTRLTVL.

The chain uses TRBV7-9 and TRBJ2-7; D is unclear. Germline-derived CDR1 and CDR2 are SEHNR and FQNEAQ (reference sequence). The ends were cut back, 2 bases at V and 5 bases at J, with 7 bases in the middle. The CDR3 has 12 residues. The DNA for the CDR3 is TGTGCCAGCAGCTTACTCACAGACGAGCAGTACTTC. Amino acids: CASSLLTDEQYF.

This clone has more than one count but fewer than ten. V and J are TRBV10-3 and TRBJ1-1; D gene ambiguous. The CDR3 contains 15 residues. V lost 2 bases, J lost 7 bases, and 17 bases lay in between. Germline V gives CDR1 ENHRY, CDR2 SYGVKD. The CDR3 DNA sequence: TGTGCCATCAGTGAGGGGTTCACAGATGAATATGAAGCTTTCTTT. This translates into CAISEGFTDEYEAFF.

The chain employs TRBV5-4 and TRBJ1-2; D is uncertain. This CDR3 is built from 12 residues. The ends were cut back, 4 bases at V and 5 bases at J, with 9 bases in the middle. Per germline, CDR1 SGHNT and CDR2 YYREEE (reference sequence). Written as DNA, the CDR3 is TGTGCCAGCAGCCCCCCGGGGTATGGCTACACCTTC. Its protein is CASSPPGYGYTF. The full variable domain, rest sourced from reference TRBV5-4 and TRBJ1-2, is ETGVTQSPTHLIKTRGQQVTLRCSSQSGHNTVSWYQQALGQGPQFIFQYYREEENGRGNFPPRFSGLQFPNYSSELNVNALELDDSALYLCASSPPGYGYTFGSGTRLTVV.

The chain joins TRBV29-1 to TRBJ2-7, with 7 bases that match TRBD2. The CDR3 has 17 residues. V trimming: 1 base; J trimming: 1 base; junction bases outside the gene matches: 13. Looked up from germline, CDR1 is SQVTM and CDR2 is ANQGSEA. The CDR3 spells CSVEGFEREGISYEQYF. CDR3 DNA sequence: TGCAGCGTTGAAGGATTTGAGAGGGAGGGGATATCCTACGAGCAGTACTTC.

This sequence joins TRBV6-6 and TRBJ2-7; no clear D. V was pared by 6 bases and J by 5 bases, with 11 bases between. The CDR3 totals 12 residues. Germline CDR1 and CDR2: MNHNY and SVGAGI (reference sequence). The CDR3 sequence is CASSPRGDEQYF. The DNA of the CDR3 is TGTGCCAGCAGCCCCCGAGGTGACGAGCAGTACTTC.

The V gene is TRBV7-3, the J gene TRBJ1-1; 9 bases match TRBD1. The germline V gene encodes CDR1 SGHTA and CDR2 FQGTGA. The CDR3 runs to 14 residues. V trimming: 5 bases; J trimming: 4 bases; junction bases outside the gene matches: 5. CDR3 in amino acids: CASSPGTGSTEAFF. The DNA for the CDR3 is TGTGCCAGCAGCCCCGGGACAGGGAGCACTGAAGCTTTCTTT.

CDR3 sequence reads: CASSSQRDSETQYF. As DNA, the CDR3 is TGTGCCAGCAGCTCCCAGCGGGACTCAGAGACCCAGTACTTC. The genes are TRBV7-9 and TRBJ2-5, with 7 bases that match TRBD2. V lost 4 bases, J lost 4 bases, and 6 bases stayed unmatched. This CDR3 region has 14 residues. CDR1 SEHNR and CDR2 FQNEAQ come from the germline V gene (reference sequence).

In DNA, the CDR3 is TGTGCCAGCAGCTGGGGACAGGAGAAGTTCTTC. Translating it yields CASSWGQEKFF. The chain has TRBV11-2 and TRBJ2-1; 8 nucleotides line up with TRBD1. Trimming cost V 4 bases and J 14 bases; bases outside gene matches: 4. From germline, CDR1 is SGHAT and CDR2 FQNNGV. The CDR3 extends over 11 amino acids.

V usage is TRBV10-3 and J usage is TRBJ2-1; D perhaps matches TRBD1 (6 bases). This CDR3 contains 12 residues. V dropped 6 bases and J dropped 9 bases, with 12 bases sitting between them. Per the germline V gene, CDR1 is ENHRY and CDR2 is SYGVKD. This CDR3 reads CAISRGEGEQFF. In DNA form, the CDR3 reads TGTGCCATCAGCAGGGGTGAAGGTGAGCAGTTCTTC.

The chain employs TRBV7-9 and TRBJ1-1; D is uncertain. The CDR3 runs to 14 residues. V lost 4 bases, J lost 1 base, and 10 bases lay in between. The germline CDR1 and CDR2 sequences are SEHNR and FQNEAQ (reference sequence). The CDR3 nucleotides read TGTGCCAGCAGCTCTTGGCGGGGGAACACTGAAGCTTTCTTT. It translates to CASSSWRGNTEAFF.

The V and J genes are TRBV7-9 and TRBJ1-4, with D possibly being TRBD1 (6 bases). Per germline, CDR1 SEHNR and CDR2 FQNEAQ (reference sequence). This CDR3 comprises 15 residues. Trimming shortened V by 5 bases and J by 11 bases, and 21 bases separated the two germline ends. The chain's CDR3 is CASSDRDTMMGKLFF. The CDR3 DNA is TGTGCCAGCAGCGACCGGGACACGATGATGGGGAAACTGTTTTTT.

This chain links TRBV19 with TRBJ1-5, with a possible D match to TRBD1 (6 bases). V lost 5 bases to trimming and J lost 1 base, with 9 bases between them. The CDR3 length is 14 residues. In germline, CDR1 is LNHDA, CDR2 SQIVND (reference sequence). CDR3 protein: CASSPQGSNQPQHF. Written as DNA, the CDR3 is TGTGCCAGTAGTCCACAGGGCAGCAATCAGCCCCAGCATTTT.

The CDR3 coding sequence is TGTGCCACCAGGACTAGCGGGGCGAATCCCTCCTACAATGAGCAGTTCTTC. Protein: CATRTSGANPSYNEQFF. The V call is TRBV10-3, the J call TRBJ2-1; 12 bases align to TRBD2. Per the germline V gene, CDR1 is ENHRY and CDR2 is SYGVKD. J was trimmed by 0 bases and V by 10 bases; bases with no gene match: 10. The CDR3 contains 17 residues.

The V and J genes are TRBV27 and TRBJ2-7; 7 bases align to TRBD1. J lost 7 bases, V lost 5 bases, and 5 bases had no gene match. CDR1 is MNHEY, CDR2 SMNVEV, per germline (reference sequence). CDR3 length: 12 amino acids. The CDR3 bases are TGTGCCAGCAGTCGCGACAGGGATGAGCAGTACTTC. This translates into CASSRDRDEQYF.

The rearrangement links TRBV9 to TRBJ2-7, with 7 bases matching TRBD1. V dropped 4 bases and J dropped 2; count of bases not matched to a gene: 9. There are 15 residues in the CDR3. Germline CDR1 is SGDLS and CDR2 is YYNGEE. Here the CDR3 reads CASSTGTEVAYEQYF. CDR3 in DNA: TGTGCCAGCAGCACCGGGACAGAGGTAGCCTACGAGCAGTACTTC.

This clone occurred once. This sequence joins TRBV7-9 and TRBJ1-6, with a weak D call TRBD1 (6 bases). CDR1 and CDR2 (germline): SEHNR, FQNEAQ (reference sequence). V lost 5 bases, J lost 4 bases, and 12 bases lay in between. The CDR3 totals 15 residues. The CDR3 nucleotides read TGTGCCAGCAGCCTTATACAGGGTTATAATTCACCCCTCCACTTT. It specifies CASSLIQGYNSPLHF.

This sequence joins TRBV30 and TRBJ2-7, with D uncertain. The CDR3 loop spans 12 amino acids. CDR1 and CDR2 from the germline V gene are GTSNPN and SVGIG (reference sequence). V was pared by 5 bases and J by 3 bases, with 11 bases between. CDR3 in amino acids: CAWRADGYEQYF. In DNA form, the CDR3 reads TGTGCCTGGCGAGCCGATGGCTACGAGCAGTACTTC.